The source of this T cell receptor beta chain is a study of PD-1 blockade in classical Hodgkin lymphoma. Study-wide findings and caveats: Whoever responded completely had baseline diversity much like that seen in newly diagnosed patients.

TCRdb keeps only in-frame clones here, not all; method: immunoSEQ multiplex PCR. Of 75,000 to 100,000 clones listed, just over 90% are singletons. The CDR3 has 13 residues. V gave up 6 bases and J gave up 10 bases, with 16 bases separating them. Germline V gene data show CDR1 as SQVTM and CDR2 as ANQGSEA. Time point given: cycle 4 day 1 (C4D1), after more than five weeks of nivolumab. Each patient's relapse followed autologous stem cell transplantation, and brentuximab vedotin exposure varied. Comment on this clone: Its antigen is undetermined.

The gene calls are TRBV29-1 and TRBJ1-6, with TRBD1 as a possible D gene (6 bases). This specimen consisted of peripheral blood mononuclear cells (PBMCs), obtained before the fourth cycle of nivolumab. This TCR came from a human donor with classical Hodgkin lymphoma. As DNA, the CDR3 is TGCAGCGTGAGACAGGATTCCGGGTCACCCCTCCACTTT. Translation gives CSVRQDSGSPLHF.